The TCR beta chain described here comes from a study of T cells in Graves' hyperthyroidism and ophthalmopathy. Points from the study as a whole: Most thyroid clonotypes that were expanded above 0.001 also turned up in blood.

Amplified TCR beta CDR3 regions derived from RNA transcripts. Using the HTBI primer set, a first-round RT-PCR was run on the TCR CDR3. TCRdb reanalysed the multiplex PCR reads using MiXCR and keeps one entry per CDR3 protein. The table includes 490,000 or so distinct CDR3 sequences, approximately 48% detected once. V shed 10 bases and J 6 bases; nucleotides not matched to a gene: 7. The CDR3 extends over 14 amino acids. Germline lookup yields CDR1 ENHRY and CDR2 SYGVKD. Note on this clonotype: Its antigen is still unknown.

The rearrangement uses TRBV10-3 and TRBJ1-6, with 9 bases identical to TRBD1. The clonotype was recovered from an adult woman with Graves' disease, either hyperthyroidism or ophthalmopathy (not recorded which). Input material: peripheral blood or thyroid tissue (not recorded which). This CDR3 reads CATNPGQGNSPLHF. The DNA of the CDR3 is TGTGCCACCAACCCGGGACAGGGTAATTCACCCCTCCACTTT.